The 29 T cell receptor beta chains below were found in one sample sequenced in a study of T cell responses to AZD1222 COVID-19 vaccine. Profiling relied on immunoSEQ multiplex PCR, and the TCRdb table lists in-frame clones only, not all of them. The sample records approximately 150,000 clones, around 90% being singletons. The sequenced sample was peripheral blood, obtained 28 days after the second AZD1222 dose. These receptors all come from an adult who received the AZD1222 COVID-19 vaccine.

This chain connects TRBV12-5 to TRBJ2-3; possibly TRBD1 for D (6 bases). V lost 1 base to trimming and J lost 7 bases, with 15 bases between them. The CDR3 length is 15 residues. The germline V gene encodes CDR1 LGHNT and CDR2 FRNRAP. CDR3 nucleotides: TGTGCTAGTGGTTTGGGGACAGCTGGACAGAATACGCAGTATTTT. Its protein product is CASGLGTAGQNTQYF.

The chain uses TRBV21-1 and TRBJ1-5; TRBD1, the table's D call, lacks a check against the DNA. TRBV21-1 constitutes a pseudogene. The CDR3 runs 14 residues. The DNA for the CDR3 is TGTGCCAGCATGCAACAGGGGCTAAATCAGCCCCAGCATTTT. Amino acids: CASMQQGLNQPQHF.

The chain is built from TRBV24-1 and TRBJ1-5; the D gene is possibly TRBD1 (6 bases). Trimming pared 5 bases from V and 1 base from J, leaving 11 bases between. CDR3 length: 15 residues. Looked up from germline, CDR1 is KGHDR and CDR2 is SFDVKD. The CDR3, as DNA: TGTGCCACCAGTGCTCCAGGGGACAGCAATCAGCCCCAGCATTTT. This codes for CATSAPGDSNQPQHF.

The rearrangement links TRBV2 to TRBJ2-3; 9 nucleotides line up with TRBD1. This CDR3 is built from 15 residues. Looked up from germline, CDR1 is SNHLY and CDR2 is FYNNEI. J gave up 0 bases and V 6 bases, and 4 bases lay outside the gene matches. In nucleotides, the CDR3 is TGTGCCAGCAGCGGGACAGGGCTTAGCACAGATACGCAGTATTTT. Its protein product is CASSGTGLSTDTQYF.

V gene TRBV6-1 combines with J gene TRBJ1-5; the D gene is possibly TRBD1 (5 bases). The CDR3 contains 16 residues. Germline V gene sequence: CDR1 MNHNS, CDR2 SASEGT. Trimming removed 4 bases at V and 0 bases at J, with 13 bases between. This CDR3 is CASSGRDGLSNQPQHF. The CDR3 region has the DNA TGTGCCAGCAGTGGCCGGGACGGTCTTAGCAATCAGCCCCAGCATTTT.

The chain uses TRBV6-5 and TRBJ1-3; the D gene is possibly TRBD1 (5 bases). Germline-derived CDR1 and CDR2 are MNHEY and SVGAGI. There are 14 residues in the CDR3. The V end lost 10 bases, the J end lost 4 bases, and 17 bases lay between the germline ends. Written as DNA, the CDR3 is TGTGCCACCAGCGGGGGGATGAGGGGAAACACCATATATTTT. Residues: CATSGGMRGNTIYF.

The CDR3 is CASSQREGPTETQYF. In DNA, the CDR3 is TGTGCCAGCAGTCAGCGGGAGGGCCCCACAGAGACCCAGTACTTC. This sequence joins TRBV2 and TRBJ2-5; 10 nucleotides line up with TRBD2. J was trimmed by 4 bases and V by 5 bases; bases with no gene match: 7. CDR1 is SNHLY and CDR2 is FYNNEI in the germline V gene. This CDR3 has 15 amino acids.

Only one count was recorded for this clone. The CDR3 DNA sequence: TGTGCCAGCAGCCAAGGGCAGATCTCTGGAAACACCATATATTTT. This translates into CASSQGQISGNTIYF. V gene TRBV3-1 (or the pseudogene TRBV3-2) combines with J gene TRBJ1-3; D uncertain. This CDR3 has 15 amino acids. Trimming took off 1 base at V and 0 bases at J, with 7 bases between the two ends. Germline loops: CDR1 LGHDT, CDR2 YNNKEL (reference sequence).

J is TRBJ2-7 and V is TRBV4-1; the D gene could be TRBD1 or TRBD2 (5 bases each). Germline CDR1 and CDR2: MGHRA and YSYEKL. This CDR3 has 15 amino acids. The germline V and J ends were trimmed by 4 bases and 2 bases, with 15 bases remaining between them. For the CDR3, the DNA is TGCGCCAGCAGCCCAAACCCCTCGGGGCCCTACGAGCAGTACTTC. Translation: CASSPNPSGPYEQYF.

The chain has TRBV28 and TRBJ1-5; TRBD1 matches at 9 bases. Germline V CDR1 and CDR2: MDHEN, SYDVKM. J was trimmed by 5 bases and V by 5 bases; bases with no gene match: 7. This CDR3 has 15 amino acids. CDR3 region: CASSLDRGSYQPQHF. The DNA for the CDR3 is TGTGCCAGCAGTCTGGACAGGGGATCATATCAGCCCCAGCATTTT.

This chain joins TRBV5-6 and TRBJ1-3; TRBD1 is a possible D gene (6 bases). Trimming removed 4 bases from V and 0 bases from J, with 11 bases in between. CDR3 length: 15 residues. Germline V gives CDR1 SGHDT, CDR2 YYEEEE. This CDR3 is CASSAQGASGNTIYF. The CDR3 DNA is TGTGCCAGCAGCGCACAGGGTGCCTCTGGAAACACCATATATTTT.

The chain has TRBV12-5 and TRBJ1-6; tentatively, D is TRBD1 (6 bases). V was clipped by 7 bases and J by 6 bases, with 13 bases between them. This CDR3 has 14 residues. Germline CDR1 LGHNT, CDR2 FRNRAP. The CDR3 loop is CASAMDSANSPLHF. Written as DNA, the CDR3 is TGTGCTAGTGCCATGGACAGTGCTAATTCACCCCTCCACTTT.

The chain is built from TRBV4-3 and TRBJ1-5; TRBD1 might be the D (5 bases). Between the trimmed V and J ends, which lost 3 bases and 4 bases, there was a span of 13 bases. Germline V gene data show CDR1 as LGHNA and CDR2 as YSLEER. There are 15 residues in the CDR3. CDR3 DNA: TGCGCCAGCAGCCAGGACTGGGACCCAAATCAGCCCCAGCATTTT. It is translated as CASSQDWDPNQPQHF.

The chain recombines TRBV5-6 with TRBJ1-4, with D possibly TRBD1 on 6 matching bases. Germline loops: CDR1 SGHDT, CDR2 YYEEEE. The V gene lost 0 bases and the J gene lost 7 bases, with 10 bases spanning the gap. The CDR3 is made up of 14 amino acids. Here the CDR3 DNA reads TGTGCCAGCAGCTTGGCAGGGGCAGGTGAAAAACTGTTTTTT. The encoded protein is CASSLAGAGEKLFF.

J is TRBJ1-1 and V is TRBV3-1 (or the pseudogene TRBV3-2); 8 bases align to TRBD1. V shed 5 bases and J 0 bases; nucleotides not matched to a gene: 5. Germline assignment: CDR1 LGHDT and CDR2 YNNKEL (reference sequence). The CDR3 length is 15 residues. The CDR3 DNA reads as TGTGCCAGCAGCACCCGGACAGGGTTGAACACTGAAGCTTTCTTT. It codes for CASSTRTGLNTEAFF.

V is TRBV14 and J is TRBJ2-2, with a possible D match to TRBD2 (5 bases). V dropped 0 bases and J dropped 4 bases, with 18 bases sitting between them. Germline CDR1 reads SGHDN; CDR2 reads FVKESK. The length of the CDR3 is 18 residues. As DNA, the CDR3 is TGTGCCAGCAGCCAAGATAAAGGACTCCCTGTACTCACCGGGGAGCTGTTTTTT. Translated, it gives CASSQDKGLPVLTGELFF.

V gene TRBV7-9 combines with J gene TRBJ2-7; no clear D. This CDR3 contains 13 residues. With 4 bases removed from V and 5 bases from J, the gap between germline ends came to 12 bases. The germline V gene has CDR1 SEHNR and CDR2 FQNEAQ (reference sequence). As DNA, the CDR3 is TGTGCCAGCAGCTCTTGGACGGAGAACGAGCAGTACTTC. Amino acid sequence: CASSSWTENEQYF.

The chain is built from TRBV28 and TRBJ1-2, with a weak D call TRBD1 (6 bases). The CDR3 is 15 amino acids. Germline CDR1 reads MDHEN; CDR2 reads SYDVKM. V was clipped by 5 bases and J by 1 base, with 14 bases between them. CDR3 DNA: TGTGCCAGCAGTGAGGGGGGCAAACTTAACTATGGCTACACCTTC. This encodes CASSEGGKLNYGYTF.

V and J are TRBV11-3 and TRBJ2-1, with 8 bases matching TRBD1. The CDR3 loop spans 15 amino acids. Looked up from germline, CDR1 is SGHNT and CDR2 is YENEEA. J gave up 4 bases and V 5 bases, and 7 bases lay outside the gene matches. CDR3 in amino acids: CASSLQGVPYNEQFF. As DNA, the CDR3 is TGTGCCAGCAGCCTACAGGGGGTACCTTACAATGAGCAGTTCTTC. Full variable domain (missing parts from reference TRBV11-3 and TRBJ2-1): EAGVVQSPRYKIIEKKQPVAFWCNPISGHNTLYWYLQNLGQGPELLIRYENEEAVDDSQLPKDRFSAERLKGVDSTLKIQPAELGDSAVYLCASSLQGVPYNEQFFGPGTRLTVL.

The chain carries TRBV19 and TRBJ2-2; no reliable D call. This CDR3 comprises 12 residues. In germline, CDR1 is LNHDA, CDR2 SQIVND (reference sequence). V dropped 1 base and J dropped 7 bases, with 4 bases sitting between them. In DNA form, the CDR3 reads TGTGCCAGTAGTATAGGGGGCGGGGAGCTGTTTTTT. Translating it yields CASSIGGGELFF.

The table lists this clone with a few counts. The CDR3: CASSYSTTGTEAFF. CDR3 nucleotides: TGTGCCAGCAGTTACTCCACGACAGGCACTGAAGCTTTCTTT. The chain links TRBV6-5 to TRBJ1-1; maybe TRBD1 (6 bases). Germline CDR1 MNHEY, CDR2 SVGAGI. CDR3 length: 14 amino acids. Trimming cost V 0 bases and J 4 bases, with 9 bases left between them.

The chain is built from TRBV7-6 and TRBJ2-5; D might be TRBD2 (5 bases). Germline V gives CDR1 SGHVS, CDR2 FNYEAQ. Deletions cut 6 bases from V and 7 bases from J, with 21 bases between. CDR3 length: 15 amino acids. CDR3 region: CASRPEMSVRGTQYF. Here the CDR3 DNA reads TGTGCCAGCAGGCCTGAAATGTCCGTCCGGGGGACCCAGTACTTC.

This clone is deemed medium-sized. The gene calls are TRBV7-9 and TRBJ2-7; 8 nucleotides align to TRBD1. Germline loops: CDR1 SEHNR, CDR2 FQNEAQ (reference sequence). V lost 3 bases, J lost 1 base, and 2 bases stayed unmatched. The CDR3 is made up of 14 amino acids. DNA of the CDR3: TGTGCCAGCAGCTTGGGACAGGAATCCTACGAGCAGTACTTC. Protein product: CASSLGQESYEQYF. Together with reference TRBV7-9 and TRBJ2-7, the CDR3 gives the full variable domain: DTGVSQNPRHKITKRGQNVTFRCDPISEHNRLYWYRQTLGQGPEFLTYFQNEAQLEKSRLLSDRFSAERPKGSFSTLEIQRTEQGDSAMYLCASSLGQESYEQYFGPGTRLTVT.

The chain joins TRBV2 to TRBJ2-1, with D tentatively TRBD1 (7 bases). Germline values: CDR1 SNHLY, CDR2 FYNNEI. The length of the CDR3 is 17 residues. The ends were cut back, 1 base at V and 7 bases at J, with 20 bases in the middle. CDR3 in DNA: TGTGCCAGCAGTGAAGTGAGGACACGCGCAGGGGGGAATGAGCAGTTCTTC. The encoded protein is CASSEVRTRAGGNEQFF.

The chain combines TRBV4-2 with TRBJ1-2, with D uncertain. The length of the CDR3 is 15 residues. In germline, CDR1 is LGHNA, CDR2 YNFKEQ. Trimming removed 0 bases from V and 0 bases from J, with 8 bases in between. This CDR3 reads CASSQETAANYGYTF. The CDR3 DNA is TGTGCCAGCAGCCAAGAAACGGCGGCTAACTATGGCTACACCTTC.

The V and J genes are TRBV3-1 (or the pseudogene TRBV3-2) and TRBJ2-7, with 9 bases identical to TRBD1. Trimming cost V 1 base and J 3 bases; bases outside gene matches: 4. The CDR3 is 15 residues long. Germline V gene sequence: CDR1 LGHDT, CDR2 YNNKEL (reference sequence). The CDR3: CASSQVSDRGYEQYF. Here the CDR3 DNA reads TGTGCCAGCAGCCAAGTTTCGGACAGGGGCTACGAGCAGTACTTC.

The rearrangement links TRBV5-6 to TRBJ1-2; D is undetermined. This CDR3 comprises 15 residues. Trimming removed 0 bases at V and 4 bases at J, with 13 bases between. Germline V gene lookup returns CDR1 SGHDT and CDR2 YYEEEE. This CDR3 is CASSLVSSGSYGYTF. The CDR3 coding sequence is TGTGCCAGCAGCTTGGTTTCGTCGGGGTCCTATGGCTACACCTTC.

This chain links TRBV5-6 with TRBJ2-1; 10 bases agree with TRBD2. Unmatched junction bases numbered 9, after V lost 2 bases and J lost 7 bases. The CDR3 covers 16 residues. Germline CDR1 and CDR2: SGHDT and YYEEEE. CDR3 DNA: TGTGCCAGCAGCTTAGGTCGGACTAGCGGTTTTAATGAGCAGTTCTTC. This codes for CASSLGRTSGFNEQFF.

This clone was observed a single time. The chain is built from TRBV6-5 and TRBJ2-5, with a possible D match to TRBD1 (5 bases). The CDR3 is 15 residues long. Between the trimmed V and J ends, which lost 4 bases and 2 bases, there was a span of 14 bases. Germline V gene data show CDR1 as MNHEY and CDR2 as SVGAGI. CDR3 loop: CASSSPRQSQETQYF. In DNA, the CDR3 is TGTGCCAGCAGTTCCCCACGACAGTCGCAAGAGACCCAGTACTTC.